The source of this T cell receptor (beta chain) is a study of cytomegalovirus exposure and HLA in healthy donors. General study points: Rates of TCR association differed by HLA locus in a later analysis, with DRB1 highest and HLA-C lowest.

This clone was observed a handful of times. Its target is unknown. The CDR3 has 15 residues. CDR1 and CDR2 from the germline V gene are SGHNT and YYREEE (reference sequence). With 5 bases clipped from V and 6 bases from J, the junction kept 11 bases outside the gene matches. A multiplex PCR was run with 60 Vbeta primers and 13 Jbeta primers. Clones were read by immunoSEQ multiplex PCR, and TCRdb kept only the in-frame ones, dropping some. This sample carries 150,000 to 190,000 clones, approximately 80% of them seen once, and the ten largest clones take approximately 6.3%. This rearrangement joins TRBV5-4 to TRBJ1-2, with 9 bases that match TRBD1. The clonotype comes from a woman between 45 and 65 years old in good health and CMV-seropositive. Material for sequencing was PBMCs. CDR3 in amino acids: CASRTRQGDSNGYTF. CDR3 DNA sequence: TGTGCCAGCAGAACCCGACAGGGGGATTCGAATGGCTACACCTTC.